This T cell receptor beta chain was sequenced in a study of T cell responses to AZD1222 COVID-19 vaccine. Looking at the study overall: Second-dose intervals of approximately 4 or approximately 12 weeks were pooled. Points from the study as a whole: Epitopes outside B.1.351 and B.1.1.7 mutated regions reportedly drew nearly half of spike TCRs. Donors were chiefly white British, with a greater number of females, and clonal diversity was perhaps underestimated. Spike-specific TCR breadth and depth went up after people got two AZD1222 doses.

A word on this clone: Its antigen is not identified.

Clones were read by immunoSEQ multiplex PCR, and TCRdb kept only the in-frame ones, dropping some. This repertoire shows 100,000 or so clones, 65% to 90% found once; its top ten account for 5% to 6.5%. V was clipped by 7 bases and J by 3 bases, with 15 bases between them. The CDR3 is made up of 15 amino acids. CDR1 is SGHTA, CDR2 FQGNSA, per germline. The clonotype comes from an adult in good health. The V and J genes are TRBV7-2 and TRBJ2-2; D remains ambiguous. The starting material was peripheral blood, obtained on day 0 of AZD1222 vaccination. CDR3 region: CASICWRTDTGELFF. The CDR3 region has the DNA TGTGCCAGCATTTGCTGGAGAACCGACACCGGGGAGCTGTTTTTT.